This TCR beta chain was sequenced during a study of blood T cells in healthy people across ages. Looking at the study overall: Every two T cells gave about one barcoded beta molecule via template switching.

This clonotype was found a few times. Through a sample-barcoded 5' primer and a J-beta primer mix, a second PCR was run for roughly 7 to 12 cycles. Using its own MiXCR run on the 5' RACE reads, TCRdb lists one record per CDR3 protein. The table lists around 700,000 distinct CDR3 sequences, 20% to 25% of them singletons. Deletions cut 5 bases from V and 8 bases from J, with 14 bases between. The germline gives CDR1 SGHTA, CDR2 FQGNSA. This CDR3 region has 13 residues. This sample also appeared in a second study, on T cells of mothers and their children.

The sequence came from a boy aged 5-17 years in good health. Sequenced sample: blood. J is TRBJ2-3 and V is TRBV7-2; D perhaps matches TRBD1 (5 bases). The CDR3 protein is CASSTSGLGTQYF. The CDR3 nucleotides read TGTGCCAGCAGCACCTCAGGGCTGGGTACGCAGTATTTT.